Reported below is one T cell receptor (beta chain). This specimen comes from a study of T cell changes during pregnancy in multiple sclerosis. The CDR3 has 13 amino acids. The V end lost 5 bases, the J end lost 0 bases, and 8 bases lay between the germline ends. CDR1 is MDHEN, CDR2 SYDVKM, per germline. Here immunoSEQ multiplex PCR was the method, and the copy in TCRdb shows in-frame clones only, minus some. The table has about 60,000 clones, around 97% seen once. The rearrangement uses TRBV28 and TRBJ2-7, with unresolved D. Material: CD8+ T cells from peripheral blood mononuclear cells, obtained after pregnancy. The sequence derives from a female donor with multiple sclerosis, enrolled in a pregnancy study. The CDR3 coding sequence is TGTGCCAGCAGTGATCCGAGCTCCTACGAGCAGTACTTC. Encoded protein: CASSDPSSYEQYF.